The rows below give T cell receptor beta chains drawn from one sample of a study of shared clonotypes between healthy human individuals. Repertoires were generated with immunoSEQ multiplex PCR, while TCRdb's copy carries only in-frame clones and drops some. Of under 600,000 clones in the sample, over 60% were seen once. What was sequenced was PBMCs. The receptor source for this set is a woman aged 40 to 55 in good health. Some clones in this sample may be carry-over from other donors' samples. CDR3s leave out the opening cysteine and the closing phenylalanine or tryptophan. Some rows have no size entry. The others give once, few or many, or a class for an expanded clone.

j_call	v_call	clone_size	cdr3_aa
TRBJ2-7	TRBV2	NA	ASSLGYEQY
TRBJ2-5	TRBV18	NA	ASSPGQGQGGYQETQY
TRBJ2-1	TRBV2	few	ASSPIDWAGEYNEQF
TRBJ2-2	TRBV6-1	NA	ASSEGNTNTGELF
TRBJ1-2	TRBV30	NA	AWSPEGLIYGYT
TRBJ2-5	TRBV4-2	NA	ASSQVRGFRETQY
TRBJ2-1	TRBV5-4	NA	ASSLESPNEQF
TRBJ1-5	TRBV27	NA	ASSLSGQGGYQPQH
TRBJ2-2	TRBV9	NA	ASRGTSGTGELF
TRBJ2-2	TRBV28	NA	ASRGGLAQNTGELF
TRBJ2-7	TRBV6-6	NA	ASSSIVNPEQY
TRBJ2-7	TRBV28	NA	ASSPSGERREQY
TRBJ2-7	TRBV4-2	NA	ASSQDDTSGYEQY
TRBJ2-2	TRBV2	NA	ASTGTSGYTGELF
TRBJ2-2	TRBV5-1	few	ASSSTPAGGLLNTGELF
TRBJ2-1	TRBV19	few	ASRSGFPPNEQF
TRBJ1-2	TRBV28	many	ATLRGAGQGYT
TRBJ2-3	TRBV7-9	NA	ASSPTSDTQY
TRBJ2-5	TRBV4-3	NA	ASSQDWLAGVGAQETQY
TRBJ2-3	TRBV10-3	NA	AIRGGRTDTQY
TRBJ2-6	TRBV5-6	NA	ASNGVLT
TRBJ2-3	TRBV5-4	NA	ASSSLSGRDTDTQY
TRBJ2-5	TRBV28	few	ASSLGGVPGETQY
TRBJ2-3	TRBV11-2	NA	ASSLGASGSTDTQY
TRBJ1-5	TRBV15	NA	ATSRDQGQGQPQH
TRBJ2-3	TRBV10-2	NA	ASSDRASTDTQY
TRBJ2-7	TRBV10-2	once	ASREVLSSYEQY
NA	TRBV15	many	ATSRDRDWGAGPHRYEQY
TRBJ2-3	TRBV28	NA	ASSLHRGLSTDTQY
TRBJ2-6	TRBV28	NA	ASSSETGASGANVLT
TRBJ2-2	TRBV9	few	ASSVGRAGTGELF
TRBJ2-1	TRBV5-1	NA	ASSQDSLDEQF
TRBJ2-7	TRBV28	NA	ASLRHPEQY
TRBJ1-2	TRBV10-2	NA	ASTKTESNYGYT
TRBJ1-3	TRBV5-1	NA	ASSATGETGNTIY
TRBJ1-2	TRBV9	NA	ASSSPFGGGLYGYT
TRBJ1-2	TRBV10-2	NA	TSIKVPYGYT
TRBJ2-1	TRBV11-3	NA	ASSLRTGGSEQF
TRBJ2-1	TRBV29-1	NA	SVEPWTAYNEQF
TRBJ1-4	TRBV19	NA	ASRGGAANEKLF
TRBJ1-4	TRBV7-9	NA	ASSPTSIREKLF
TRBJ2-2	TRBV7-6	NA	ASSLAAGVNTGELF
TRBJ2-7	TRBV19	NA	ASSIPGQGAYEQY
TRBJ1-4	TRBV7-2	NA	ASSPGSTTNEKLF
TRBJ2-3	TRBV29-1	NA	RAVASGVPSTDTQY
TRBJ2-1	TRBV11-2	NA	ASSLVFGTLSYNEQF
TRBJ2-7	TRBV7-2	NA	ASSLALTYEQY
TRBJ2-7	TRBV7-9	NA	ASSYAGGPGEQY
TRBJ2-1	TRBV6-5	NA	ASSLVPEAYNEQF
TRBJ1-4	TRBV2	NA	ASSPNEKLF
TRBJ2-3	TRBV9	NA	ASSVGRLAVDTQY
TRBJ2-1	TRBV5-4	many	ASSSQGGYNEQF
TRBJ2-1	TRBV7-9	few	ASSFCGEYCEQF